Included here is one TCR beta chain sequence, with context. Its specificity is not known. At one of its ends the junction is not consistent with the germline gene, which may arise from a read error. TCRdb analysed the reads with MiXCR anew, one entry per CDR3 protein. Of about 920,000 distinct CDR3 sequences in the sample, roughly a third are singletons; the top ten hold 13%. The sample comes from a study of T cell repertoires in cytomegalovirus infection. Study outcomes and limitations: Clonotypes of TCR beta that were HLA-C-restricted and CMV-specific dominated the ex vivo response.

The germline V gene encodes CDR1 SNHLY and CDR2 FYNNEI. The CDR3 is 16 amino acids. Sequencing used cultured CD8+ T cells from PBMCs, obtained from culture after CMV antigen stimulation. V usage is TRBV2 and J usage is TRBJ2-1; 11 bases align to TRBD1. The receptor comes from a human donor in good health (CMV status not recorded). Some clones in this sample may be carry-over from other donors' samples. The CDR3 loop reads CASSSGRDRGSHERFF. The CDR3 DNA reads TGTGCCAGCAGCTCAGGAAGGGACAGGGGGTCCCATGAGCGGTTCTTC.